This entry lists 6 T cell receptor beta chains sequenced from one sample in a study of CD8 T cells in Susac syndrome. Reverse transcription used about 0.45 to 1 ug RNA and random hexamers. TCRdb passed the immunoSEQ multiplex PCR reads through MiXCR, listing each CDR3 protein once. The sample contains some 180,000 distinct CDR3 sequences, about 95% of which appear only once. The sample consisted of CD4+ T cells from PBMCs. The receptors were sampled from a human donor in good health.

This clonotype has only a few counts. The genes are TRBV2 and TRBJ2-7; tentatively, D is TRBD1 or TRBD2 (5 bases each). Trimming stripped 6 bases from V and 1 base from J, with 10 bases between. Per the germline V gene, CDR1 is SNHLY and CDR2 is FYNNEI. The length of the CDR3 is 13 residues. The CDR3, as DNA: TGTGCCAGCAGGGGCAGGGAGTCCTACGAGCAGTACTTC. It is translated as CASRGRESYEQYF. The complete variable domain, with remaining parts taken from reference TRBV2 and TRBJ2-7, reads EPEVTQTPSHQVTQMGQEVILRCVPISNHLYFYWYRQILGQKVEFLVSFYNNEISEKSEIFDDQFSVERPDGSNFTLKIRSTKLEDSAMYFCASRGRESYEQYFGPGTRLTVT.

The chain joins TRBV29-1 to TRBJ2-7, with TRBD1 matching over 12 bases. Germline CDR1 reads SQVTM; CDR2 reads ANQGSEA. Germline trimming cut 5 bases from V and 6 bases from J; bases unmatched to any gene: 5. CDR3 length equals 13 residues. CDR3 sequence: CSVIRDRGLEQYF. Here the CDR3 DNA reads TGCAGCGTTATCCGGGACAGGGGGCTCGAGCAGTACTTC.

The chain links TRBV20-1 to TRBJ1-1, with D unclear. This CDR3 has 12 amino acids. Per germline, CDR1 DFQATT and CDR2 SNEGSKA (reference sequence). The CDR3 protein is CSPNSGNTEAFF. Here the CDR3 DNA reads TGCAGCCCGAACAGCGGGAACACTGAAGCTTTCTTT.

The count of this clonotype is one. J is TRBJ2-7 and V is TRBV28; no definite D call. The germline V gene has CDR1 MDHEN and CDR2 SYDVKM. V gave up 2 bases and J gave up 4 bases, with 9 bases separating them. CDR3 length: 13 amino acids. CDR3 DNA sequence: TGTGCCAGCAGTTTACTTTTCCAATACGAGCAGTACTTC. It translates to CASSLLFQYEQYF. Based on the CDR3 plus reference TRBV28 and TRBJ2-7, the full variable domain is DVKVTQSSRYLVKRTGEKVFLECVQDMDHENMFWYRQDPGLGLRLIYFSYDVKMKEKGDIPEGYSVSREKKERFSLILESASTNQTSMYLCASSLLFQYEQYFGPGTRLTVT.

This sequence joins TRBV4-3 and TRBJ2-2; 11 positions match TRBD2. Germline V gives CDR1 LGHNA, CDR2 YSLEER. There are 16 residues in the CDR3. Germline trimming cut 4 bases from V and 2 bases from J; bases unmatched to any gene: 3. For the CDR3, the DNA is TGCGCCAGCAGCCCGGGACTAGCGGTAAACACCGGGGAGCTGTTTTTT. This gives the protein CASSPGLAVNTGELFF.

The chain has TRBV9 and TRBJ1-2; tentatively, D is TRBD1 (6 bases). CDR3 length equals 13 residues. CDR1 is SGDLS, CDR2 YYNGEE, per germline. With 4 bases removed from V and 7 bases from J, the gap between germline ends came to 14 bases. This CDR3 is CASSPARGGGYTF. The CDR3 nucleotides read TGTGCCAGCAGCCCCGCCCGAGGGGGTGGCTACACCTTC.